This T cell receptor beta chain was recorded in a study of T cell responses to AZD1222 COVID-19 vaccine. Notes on the study in general: Only a handful of AZD1222 recipients were seropositive at baseline. A mostly white British donor set with more females was recruited, and clonal diversity was possibly underestimated. Reports say nearly half of spike-specific TCRs go after unmutated variant regions.

The CDR3 sequence is 14 residues long. Germline V gene data show CDR1 as LNHDA and CDR2 as SQIVND (reference sequence). The V and J ends lost 9 bases and 0 bases respectively, with 11 bases between them. To note about this clone: Its antigen is unidentified.

The assay was immunoSEQ multiplex PCR, and TCRdb's table has in-frame clones only and misses some. The data hold about 100,000 clones, with 80% to 90% observed a single time. The specimen was peripheral blood, collected on day 0 of AZD1222 vaccination. The V gene is TRBV19, the J gene TRBJ1-4; possible D gene TRBD1, 5 bases. The sequence came from an adult in good health. Here the CDR3 DNA reads TGTGCCAGCGGGGCGTCGGCAACTAATGAAAAACTGTTTTTT. Protein: CASGASATNEKLFF.